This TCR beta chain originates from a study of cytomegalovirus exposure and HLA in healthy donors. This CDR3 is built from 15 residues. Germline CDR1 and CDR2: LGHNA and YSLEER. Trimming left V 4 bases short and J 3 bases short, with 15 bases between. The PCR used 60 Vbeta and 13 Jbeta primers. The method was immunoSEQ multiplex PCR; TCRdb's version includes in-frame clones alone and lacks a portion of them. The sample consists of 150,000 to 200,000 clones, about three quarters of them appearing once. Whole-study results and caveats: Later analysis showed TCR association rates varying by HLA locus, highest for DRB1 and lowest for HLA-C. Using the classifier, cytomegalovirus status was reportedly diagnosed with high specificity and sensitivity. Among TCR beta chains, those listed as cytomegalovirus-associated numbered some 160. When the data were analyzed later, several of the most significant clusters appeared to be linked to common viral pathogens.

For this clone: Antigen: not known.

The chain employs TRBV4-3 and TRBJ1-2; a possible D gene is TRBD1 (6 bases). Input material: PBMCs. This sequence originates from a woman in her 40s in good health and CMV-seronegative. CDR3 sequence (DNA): TGCGCCAGCAGCCCACAGGAAGGGACACACTATGGCTACACCTTC. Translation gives CASSPQEGTHYGYTF.